The T cell receptor beta chain described here comes from a study of blood T cell repertoires in COVID-19. Study context: Nucleic acid was either cDNA or gDNA, and it came from T cells, B-cell-depleted T cells, or PBMCs.

V was shortened by 3 bases and J by 8 bases, with 11 bases between the two germline ends. CDR3 length: 13 residues. CDR1 and CDR2 (germline): MGHDK, SYGVNS. In the authors' methods: Using reference gene primer amplification, nucleated cell counts were estimated. This table comes from immunoSEQ multiplex PCR, and its TCRdb copy is limited to in-frame clones, with some not included. V and J calls and clone size are copied from that table; D and trimming were computed from the DNA. The sample holds 300,000 or so clones, 70% to 90% seen once. The sequenced sample consisted of peripheral blood. This receptor was identified in a woman in her 40s with acute or convalescent COVID-19. V is TRBV25-1 and J is TRBJ1-3; D gene uncertain. The CDR3 spells CASSEQWGDTIYF. In nucleotides, the CDR3 is TGTGCCAGCAGTGAGCAATGGGGAGACACCATATATTTT.